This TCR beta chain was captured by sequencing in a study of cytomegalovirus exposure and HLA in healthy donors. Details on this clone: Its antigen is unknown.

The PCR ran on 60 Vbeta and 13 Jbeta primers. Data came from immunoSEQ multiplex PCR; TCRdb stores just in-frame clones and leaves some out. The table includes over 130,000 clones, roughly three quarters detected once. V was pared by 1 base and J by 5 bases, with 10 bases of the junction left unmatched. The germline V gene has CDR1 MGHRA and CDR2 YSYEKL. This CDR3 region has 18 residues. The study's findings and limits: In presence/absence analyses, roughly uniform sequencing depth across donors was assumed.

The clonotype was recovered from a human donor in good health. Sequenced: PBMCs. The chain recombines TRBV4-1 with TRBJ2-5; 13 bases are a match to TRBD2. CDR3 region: CASSQVTSGGPRSETQYF. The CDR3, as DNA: TGCGCCAGCAGCCAAGTGACTAGCGGGGGGCCTCGGTCGGAGACCCAGTACTTC.